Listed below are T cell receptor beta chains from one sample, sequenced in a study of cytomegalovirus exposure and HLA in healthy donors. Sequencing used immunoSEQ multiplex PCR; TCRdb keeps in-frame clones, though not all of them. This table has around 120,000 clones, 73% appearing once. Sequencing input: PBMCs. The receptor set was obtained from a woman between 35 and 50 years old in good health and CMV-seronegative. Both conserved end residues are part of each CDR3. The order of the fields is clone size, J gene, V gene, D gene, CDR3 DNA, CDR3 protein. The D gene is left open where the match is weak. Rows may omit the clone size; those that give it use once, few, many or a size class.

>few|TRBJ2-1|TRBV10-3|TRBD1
TGTGCCATCAGTGAGCGACAGGGGGCTTACAATGAGCAGTTCTTC
CAISERQGAYNEQFF
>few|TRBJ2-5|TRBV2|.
TGTGCCAGCAGTGATCTGTCAGGGGTAGAGACCCAGTACTTC
CASSDLSGVETQYF
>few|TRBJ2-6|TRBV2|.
TGTGCCAGCAGTGAGTTCAGTTCCGGGGCCAACGTCCTGACTTTC
CASSEFSSGANVLTF
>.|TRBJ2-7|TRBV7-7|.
TGTGCTAGCAGCCCAAGCGGCCCGGGGTACGAGCAGTACTTC
CASSPSGPGYEQYF
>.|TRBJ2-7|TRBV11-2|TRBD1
TGTGCCAGCAGCTTAGAGGCAGGGGGCTTCGACGAGCAGTACTTC
CASSLEAGGFDEQYF
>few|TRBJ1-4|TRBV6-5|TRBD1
TGTGCCAGCAGTGGAAGGGGGCAGCTAAATGAAAAACTGTTTTTT
CASSGRGQLNEKLFF
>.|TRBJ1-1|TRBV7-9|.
TGTGCCAGCAGCCAGACGGGTAACACTGAAGCTTTCTTT
CASSQTGNTEAFF
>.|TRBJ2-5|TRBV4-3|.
TGCGCCAGCAGCCTCACGGCGGGGCGCCAAGAGACCCAGTACTTC
CASSLTAGRQETQYF
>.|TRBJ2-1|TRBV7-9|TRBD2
TGTGCCAGCAGCCCCGTGGGTAGCGGGCTGTACAATGAGCAGTTCTTC
CASSPVGSGLYNEQFF
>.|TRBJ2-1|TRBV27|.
TGTGCCAGCAGTGAGACGGGAATCGGCCAGGATGAGCAGTTCTTC
CASSETGIGQDEQFF
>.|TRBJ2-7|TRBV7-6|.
TGTGCCAGCAGCTTAGCATCCGACAGATATTACGAGCAGTACTTC
CASSLASDRYYEQYF
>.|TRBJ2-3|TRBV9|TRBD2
TGTGCCAGCAATGACGGGAGGGCGGGCACAGATACGCAGTATTTT
CASNDGRAGTDTQYF
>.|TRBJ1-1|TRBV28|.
TGTGCCAGCAGTGATTACACGGGGGACACTGAAGCTTTCTTT
CASSDYTGDTEAFF
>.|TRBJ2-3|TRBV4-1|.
TGCGCCAGCAGCCAAGTGCGCGGCCTCACAGATACGCAGTATTTT
CASSQVRGLTDTQYF
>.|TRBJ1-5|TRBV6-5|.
TGTGCCAGCACCGACGACAGGCCCCTATATCAGCCCCAGCATTTT
CASTDDRPLYQPQHF
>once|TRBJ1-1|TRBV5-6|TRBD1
TGTGCCAGCAGCGGGGGTAGGGGGCCGGGCACTGAAGCTTTCTTT
CASSGGRGPGTEAFF